Detailed here is one T cell receptor (beta chain). Its antigen has not been determined. No much larger clone is present one base from it, and per-base qualities are unavailable. These data originate in a study of cytomegalovirus exposure and HLA in healthy donors (dated by TCRdb to 2016 to 2017). General notes on the study: An earlier analysis of some 600 of the donors reported 276 Gb of sequence data and some 110 million unique TCR beta sequences obtained from about 179 million T cells. Typing coverage differed by locus: A, B, C, DRB1 and DQB1 were typed in about 620-630 donors, DQA1 in about 500, DPA1 in around 610, and DPB1 in 400 to 490. To study patterns of TCR occurrence, a later analysis re-analyzed previously published TCR beta repertoires from around 700 donors and added high-resolution HLA genotyping. Rather than using new phenotypic data, the later analysis identified candidate immune exposures from TCR beta sequences and from how often those sequences occurred across donors. Donor age, sex, ethnicity and CMV serostatus were compiled together with the repertoire data. On average, around 230,000 unique TCR beta nucleotide sequences were sequenced per donor among 398 genotyped donors of the cohort, with 15% to 20% of those sequences being non-productive. A later genetic analysis took genome-wide SNP genotypes for about 65% of the roughly 670 donors and used that subset as a discovery cohort. Of the roughly 420 genotyped donors, 81% were placed in the genetic ancestry cluster associated with self-reported Caucasian donors. The study used immunosequencing to profile the T cell repertoires of 600 to 850 subjects and linked those repertoires to cytomegalovirus serostatus. The aim of the study was to test whether cataloging public T cell receptors could identify signatures of past pathogen exposure. Both class I and class II loci were covered by HLA typing, at four-digit resolution. The study combined high-throughput TCR immunosequencing, statistical association of individual TCRs with disease status, and machine learning to predict cytomegalovirus infection status. Approximately 310 gigabases of sequencing data and some 85 million unique TCR sequences were included in an early release covering 550 to 800 HLA-typed donors. A few DR-DQ haplotypes were treated as single units for association and clustering because of strong linkage in the cohort. In an earlier analysis of 550 to 700 of the donors, high-throughput TCR beta sequencing was used to judge whether each TCR beta V gene segment behaved as functional or pseudogenic. All discovery cohort repertoires had been generated using a single sequencing platform. In addition to the first cohort of 666 subjects, a separate validation cohort of approximately 110 different subjects was used. General study outcomes and caveats: Most TCR sequences were observed very rarely across donors, whereas some public TCRs were present in many individuals. In a later analysis, the rate of TCR association differed among HLA loci, with DRB1 alleles having the most associated TCRs and HLA-C alleles having the fewest. Sequencing depth was assumed to be roughly uniform across donors in the presence/absence analyses, though that assumption may not hold. Several of the top co-occurrence clusters appeared to be linked to parvovirus B19, influenza, CMV and Epstein-Barr virus, according to a later analysis. About 15 rarely observed V segments, including chromosome 9 orphons, were excluded from the earlier analysis of about 600 of the donors because counts were too low. In an earlier analysis of around 500 of the donors, most TCR beta V segments appeared in productive rearrangements about 90% or about 30% of the time, broadly matching IMGT annotations. Assigning TCR associations to individual alleles was difficult when HLA alleles, especially DR and DQ, strongly co-occurred. Because the 87-base-pair reads could not distinguish some IMGT-functional V segments, including TRBV6-2 and TRBV6-3, those segments were excluded. In a later analysis, over 15,000 TCR beta sequences were associated with specific HLA alleles at a false discovery rate of 0.05. For the cohort, immune exposure information was limited to CMV serostatus. Because HLA typing was unavailable for some donors at each locus, only the typed subset was used in association tests. Correlated functional status among segregating V segments might reflect linkage disequilibrium, but an unknown experimental factor could not be ruled out. A few of the identified cytomegalovirus-associated TCR beta chains were confirmed in vitro to be specific for cytomegalovirus antigens. According to a later genetic analysis, donors in an Asian-associated ancestry cluster had fewer N-insertions in productive TCRs than the approximately 670-donor mean. An association between a missense DCLRE1C variant and V-gene and J-gene trimming of TCR beta chains was found in a later genetic analysis and replicated in an independent cohort. The sequencing pipeline was judged likely to have produced a cluster of highly shared sequence variants as a technical artifact. A further reported finding was that TCR beta sequences accurately predicted the HLA-A and HLA-B alleles for most subjects in the first cohort. Only TCR beta chains were sequenced in this cohort, and the absence of alpha or paired-chain data limited detectable features. The study listed around 160 TCR beta chains as associated with cytomegalovirus. According to a later analysis, most CMV-associated TCR beta chains appeared to be HLA-restricted, and the HLA associations seemed to be driven largely by CMV exposure. The classifier was reported to diagnose cytomegalovirus status with high specificity and sensitivity in both the original and validation cohorts. It was suggested by the authors that the approach could potentially be generalized to other disease states and immunological phenotypes. Compared with equally common non-associated chains, HLA-associated TCR beta chains in a later analysis were more clonally expanded and had lower generation probabilities.

Libraries were made using the immunoSEQ multiplex PCR assay. For the multiplex PCR, a mixture combining 60 forward primers for TCR Vbeta segments and 13 reverse primers for TCR Jbeta segments was used. The CDR3 region of rearranged TCR beta genes was amplified from genomic DNA with a multiplex PCR assay. On the Illumina HiSeq System, the amplified TCR beta libraries were sequenced as 87-base-pair reads. On the authors' methods: Across the roughly 600 repertoires, a later analysis counted about 81 million unique TCR beta chains, roughly 11 million of which were shared by at least two donors. A nearest-neighbor algorithm error-corrected the raw reads and collapsed the reads into unique sequences, merging closely related sequences to remove PCR and sequencing errors. CDR3 sequences were aligned to IMGT reference sequences to assign V, D and J gene segments. For a sequence to be retained, at least a six-nucleotide match to both a V gene segment and a J gene segment was required. A rearrangement counted as productive if the CDR3 had no stop codons and remained in frame with V and J, and every other rearrangement counted as non-productive. CDR3 was defined according to IMGT convention as the region running from the second conserved V-encoded cysteine to the conserved J-encoded phenylalanine. Sequences without an unambiguous match to a single V gene segment were excluded from the earlier analysis of approximately 600 of the donors. In an earlier analysis of 450 to 750 of the donors, a V segment was called functional when productive rearrangements were above 56.7%, and segregating when the standard deviation between donors exceeded 5%. A statistical classification framework was built for diagnosing cytomegalovirus status from the catalog of TCR beta chain sequences. A later analysis assigned V and J genes by comparing TCR nucleotide sequences with IMGT/GENE-DB human TR gene sequences. In a later analysis, CDR3 sequences and most-parsimonious VDJ recombination scenarios were assigned using the TCRdist pipeline. In a later analysis, each TCR beta chain was defined by its CDR3 amino acid sequence together with its V-gene family, and reads without a unique V-gene family were excluded. In a later analysis, approximately 590 highly shared, low-generation-probability nucleotide sequences were removed to address suspected cross-contamination and a sequencing artifact. In a later analysis, a clonal expansion index for each public chain was calculated from normalized within-repertoire ranks of inferred template counts. In a later analysis, generation probabilities were computed with a VDJ recombination model fitted to out-of-frame rearrangements, and the resulting probabilities were checked against IGoR. In a later analysis, TCR-TCR, TCR-HLA and TCR-CMV co-occurrence was scored with hypergeometric tests, and a repertoire-size bias correction was applied to TCR pairs. False discovery rates were estimated in a later analysis by permuting HLA or CMV assignments 20 times. In a later analysis, co-occurring TCRs were grouped using DBSCAN, and TCRdist sequence similarity was added for clustering within HLA-allele-positive subsets. For co-occurrence clustering, repertoires with fewer than 30,000 or more than 120,000 public chains were excluded, along with several repertoires with anomalous nucleotide sharing. In TCRdb, the immuneACCESS table is reduced to in-frame sequences with V and J assigned. These tables do not hold every clone; where another copy was compared, an unresolved V gene accounts for under half, and the others remain unexplained. V and J calls plus clone size are reproduced from that table; the DNA served to infer D and trimming. The sample table records 95,000 to 150,000 clones; more than 65% of these occur just once. The top ten constitute around 13% of the sample.

The cohort comprised several hundred healthy bone marrow donors. All cohort members were sampled while nominally healthy, although unrecorded immune exposures were likely present. The donor tested CMV seropositive, placing the donor among the 290 or so seropositive members of the cohort. A peripheral blood sample was provided by each donor, and peripheral blood mononuclear cells were used for TCR beta sequencing. The Qiagen DNeasy Blood Extraction Kit was used to extract genomic DNA from the blood cell samples. CDR1 and CDR2, per the germline V gene, are MNHEY and SVGAGI. Measured from the cysteine to the phenylalanine, the CDR3 is 14 residues long. This entry keeps only the CDR3 DNA: 42 bases, framed from base 1. Trimming takes 4 bases from V and 0 bases from J, and the germline ends sit 9 bases apart.

The specimen was PBMCs. The sequence links TRBV6-5 to TRBJ1-1; the D gene assignment is ambiguous. This clonotype originated in a woman between 40 and 55 years old in good health and CMV-seropositive. The DNA sequence is as follows: TGTGCCAGCAGTTCGGGGTTAATGAACACTGAAGCTTTCTTT. This gives the protein CASSSGLMNTEAFF.